This entry is about one TCR beta chain. This specimen comes from a study of control samples from healthy donors and cancer patients. This CDR3 spans 17 amino acids. V gave up 1 base and J gave up 3 bases, with 15 bases separating them. The germline V gene has CDR1 SGHTA and CDR2 FQGNSA. TCRdb keeps only in-frame clones here, not all; method: immunoSEQ multiplex PCR. Of 40,000 to 55,000 clones listed, 80% to 90% are singletons. This chain uses TRBV7-2 with TRBJ2-2, with D unclear. Sequenced: PBMCs. The TCR was taken from an older woman with lung cancer. The CDR3 protein is CASSLGLWGWDTGELFF. CDR3 sequence (DNA): TGTGCCAGCAGCTTAGGGTTGTGGGGTTGGGACACCGGGGAGCTGTTTTTT. Supplemented by reference TRBV7-2 and TRBJ2-2, the full variable domain reads GAGVSQSPSNKVTEKGKDVELRCDPISGHTALYWYRQSLGQGLEFLIYFQGNSAPDKSGLPSDRFSAERTGGSVSTLTIQRTQQEDSAVYLCASSLGLWGWDTGELFFGEGSRLTVL.